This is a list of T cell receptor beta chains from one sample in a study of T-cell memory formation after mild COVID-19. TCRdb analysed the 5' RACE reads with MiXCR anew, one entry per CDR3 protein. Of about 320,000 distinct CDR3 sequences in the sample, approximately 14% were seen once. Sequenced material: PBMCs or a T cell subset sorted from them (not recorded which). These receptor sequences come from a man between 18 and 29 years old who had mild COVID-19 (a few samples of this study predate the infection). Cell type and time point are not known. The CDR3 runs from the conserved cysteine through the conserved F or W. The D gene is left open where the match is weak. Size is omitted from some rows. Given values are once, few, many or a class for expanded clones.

CDR3aa: CASSEDTEAFF
CDR3nt: TGTGCCAGCAGCGAAGACACTGAAGCTTTCTTT
abundance: few
v_gene: TRBV2
j_gene: TRBJ1-1
d_gene: .

CDR3aa: CASRGDRGSSPLHF
CDR3nt: TGTGCCAGCAGGGGGGACAGGGGGAGTTCACCCCTCCACTTT
abundance: few
v_gene: TRBV2
j_gene: TRBJ1-6
d_gene: TRBD1

CDR3aa: CASSWQRGSYEQYF
CDR3nt: TGCGCCAGCAGCTGGCAGCGTGGGAGTTATGAGCAGTACTTC
abundance: .
v_gene: TRBV5-1
j_gene: TRBJ2-7
d_gene: .

CDR3aa: CASSLGSGVGEGVYNEQFF
CDR3nt: TGTGCCAGCAGTTTAGGATCCGGGGTTGGGGAGGGGGTATACAATGAGCAGTTCTTC
abundance: few
v_gene: TRBV12-3/TRBV12-4
j_gene: TRBJ2-1
d_gene: .

CDR3aa: CSAREVGGGYYNEQFF
CDR3nt: TGCAGTGCTAGAGAAGTTGGCGGGGGGTACTACAATGAGCAGTTCTTC
abundance: many
v_gene: TRBV20-1
j_gene: TRBJ2-1
d_gene: TRBD2

CDR3aa: CASTTPGQGTEAFF
CDR3nt: TGTGCCAGCACCACCCCGGGACAGGGCACTGAAGCTTTCTTT
abundance: few
v_gene: TRBV7-2
j_gene: TRBJ1-1
d_gene: TRBD1

CDR3aa: CSARAGFRTQYF
CDR3nt: TGCAGTGCTAGAGCCGGGTTTCGGACCCAGTACTTC
abundance: .
v_gene: TRBV20-1
j_gene: TRBJ2-5
d_gene: .

CDR3aa: CATSRGAGGRNEQFF
CDR3nt: TGTGCCACCAGCAGAGGGGCGGGGGGGCGGAATGAGCAGTTCTTC
abundance: few
v_gene: TRBV15
j_gene: TRBJ2-1
d_gene: TRBD2

CDR3aa: CASSPSRDRVNGYTF
CDR3nt: TGTGCCAGCTCACCATCCAGGGACAGGGTAAATGGCTACACCTTC
abundance: .
v_gene: TRBV18
j_gene: TRBJ1-2
d_gene: TRBD1

CDR3aa: CSAPSESHTQYF
CDR3nt: TGCAGTGCTCCCTCGGAGAGCCATACGCAGTATTTT
abundance: few
v_gene: TRBV20-1
j_gene: TRBJ2-3
d_gene: .

CDR3aa: CASSPAGTSPTGELFF
CDR3nt: TGTGCCAGCAGTCCCGCCGGGACTAGCCCAACCGGGGAGCTGTTTTTT
abundance: .
v_gene: TRBV28
j_gene: TRBJ2-2
d_gene: TRBD2

CDR3aa: CASNRQGNYYGYTF
CDR3nt: TGTGCCAGCAACCGACAGGGTAATTACTATGGCTACACCTTC
abundance: .
v_gene: TRBV12-3/TRBV12-4
j_gene: TRBJ1-2
d_gene: TRBD1

CDR3aa: CSVVQGWADTQYF
CDR3nt: TGCAGCGTTGTTCAGGGTTGGGCAGATACGCAGTATTTT
abundance: few
v_gene: TRBV29-1
j_gene: TRBJ2-3
d_gene: .

CDR3aa: CASRSLRGGTEQFF
CDR3nt: TGTGCCAGCAGATCCCTCCGGGGGGGCACTGAGCAGTTCTTC
abundance: .
v_gene: TRBV2
j_gene: TRBJ2-1
d_gene: TRBD2

CDR3aa: CASSPTGLAGGTKYF
CDR3nt: TGTGCCAGCTCACCAACTGGACTAGCGGGAGGTACAAAGTACTTC
abundance: .
v_gene: TRBV18
j_gene: TRBJ2-5
d_gene: TRBD2

CDR3aa: CASSLRGYSNQPQHF
CDR3nt: TGTGCCAGCTCCCTCCGGGGCTATAGCAATCAGCCCCAGCATTTT
abundance: many
v_gene: TRBV7-2
j_gene: TRBJ1-5
d_gene: .

CDR3aa: CASSLTTSGKETQYF
CDR3nt: TGCGCCAGCAGCTTGACTACTAGCGGGAAAGAGACCCAGTACTTC
abundance: many
v_gene: TRBV5-1
j_gene: TRBJ2-5
d_gene: TRBD2

CDR3aa: CASRTRRSDNEQFF
CDR3nt: TGTGCCAGTAGGACTAGGCGTTCCGACAATGAGCAGTTCTTC
abundance: .
v_gene: TRBV19
j_gene: TRBJ2-1
d_gene: .

CDR3aa: CASSQPPPGDPGNEQFF
CDR3nt: TGCGCCAGCAGCCAACCCCCCCCGGGAGACCCGGGCAATGAGCAGTTCTTC
abundance: .
v_gene: TRBV4-3
j_gene: TRBJ2-1
d_gene: .

CDR3aa: CASYRGQGTYEQYF
CDR3nt: TGTGCCAGTTACCGGGGACAGGGAACCTACGAGCAGTACTTC
abundance: .
v_gene: TRBV18
j_gene: TRBJ2-7
d_gene: TRBD1

CDR3aa: CSATRTSGPETQYF
CDR3nt: TGCAGTGCCACGAGGACTAGCGGGCCAGAGACCCAGTACTTC
abundance: few
v_gene: TRBV20-1
j_gene: TRBJ2-5
d_gene: TRBD2

CDR3aa: CASSQDWRSYNEQFF
CDR3nt: TGTGCCAGCAGCCAAGATTGGCGCTCCTACAATGAGCAGTTCTTC
abundance: many
v_gene: TRBV3-1
j_gene: TRBJ2-1
d_gene: .

CDR3aa: CASSFDRNRANTEAFF
CDR3nt: TGTGCCAGCAGTTTCGACCGTAATAGGGCCAACACTGAAGCTTTCTTT
abundance: few
v_gene: TRBV12-3/TRBV12-4
j_gene: TRBJ1-1
d_gene: .

CDR3aa: CASSQDLGEQYF
CDR3nt: TGCGCCAGCAGCCAAGATCTAGGAGAGCAGTACTTC
abundance: .
v_gene: TRBV4-1
j_gene: TRBJ2-7
d_gene: .

CDR3aa: CASSSLGGRTEAFF
CDR3nt: TGTGCCAGCAGCTCCTTGGGGGGGCGGACTGAAGCTTTCTTT
abundance: .
v_gene: TRBV5-5
j_gene: TRBJ1-1
d_gene: .

CDR3aa: CASSSVGLAGGREQFF
CDR3nt: TGTGCCAGCAGTTCGGTGGGACTAGCGGGGGGGCGGGAGCAGTTCTTC
abundance: .
v_gene: TRBV28
j_gene: TRBJ2-1
d_gene: TRBD2

CDR3aa: CASRFSYSNQPQHF
CDR3nt: TGTGCCAGCAGGTTCTCTTATAGCAATCAGCCCCAGCATTTT
abundance: .
v_gene: TRBV2
j_gene: TRBJ1-5
d_gene: .

CDR3aa: CASRDAGANVLTF
CDR3nt: TGTGCCAGTCGGGATGCTGGGGCCAACGTCCTGACTTTC
abundance: .
v_gene: TRBV6-1
j_gene: TRBJ2-6
d_gene: .

CDR3aa: CASSLPGQLETQYF
CDR3nt: TGTGCCAGCAGCTTACCGGGACAGCTAGAGACCCAGTACTTC
abundance: .
v_gene: TRBV5-4
j_gene: TRBJ2-5
d_gene: TRBD1

CDR3aa: CASRIQGAAEQYF
CDR3nt: TGCGCCAGCAGGATACAGGGAGCGGCCGAGCAGTACTTC
abundance: .
v_gene: TRBV5-1
j_gene: TRBJ2-7
d_gene: .

CDR3aa: CSVDIGGLTDTQYF
CDR3nt: TGCAGCGTTGATATCGGGGGGTTAACGGATACGCAGTATTTT
abundance: .
v_gene: TRBV29-1
j_gene: TRBJ2-3
d_gene: TRBD2

CDR3aa: CASSYGGPYNEQFF
CDR3nt: TGTGCCAGCAGTTACGGGGGACCCTACAATGAGCAGTTCTTC
abundance: .
v_gene: TRBV6-2/TRBV6-3
j_gene: TRBJ2-1
d_gene: .

CDR3aa: CASSKGGYEQYF
CDR3nt: TGCGCCAGCAGCAAGGGAGGGTACGAGCAGTACTTC
abundance: few
v_gene: TRBV4-3
j_gene: TRBJ2-7
d_gene: TRBD2

CDR3aa: CAIRTWGISNEQFF
CDR3nt: TGTGCCATCAGGACTTGGGGAATCAGCAATGAGCAGTTCTTC
abundance: .
v_gene: TRBV10-3
j_gene: TRBJ2-1
d_gene: .

CDR3aa: CASSLLVGVGTGELFF
CDR3nt: TGTGCCAGCAGCTTACTCGTTGGCGTCGGCACCGGGGAGCTGTTTTTT
abundance: .
v_gene: TRBV7-9
j_gene: TRBJ2-2
d_gene: .

CDR3aa: CSARASGGASETQYF
CDR3nt: TGCAGTGCTAGGGCTAGCGGGGGGGCCAGCGAGACCCAGTACTTC
abundance: few
v_gene: TRBV20-1
j_gene: TRBJ2-5
d_gene: TRBD2

CDR3aa: CASSLTGPGELFF
CDR3nt: TGTGCCAGCAGCTTAACTGGTCCCGGGGAGCTGTTTTTT
abundance: many
v_gene: TRBV7-3
j_gene: TRBJ2-2
d_gene: .

CDR3aa: CAGRGVSTDTQYF
CDR3nt: TGTGCCGGGAGGGGGGTGAGCACAGATACGCAGTATTTT
abundance: .
v_gene: TRBV28
j_gene: TRBJ2-3
d_gene: .

CDR3aa: CASSHWTLNTGELFF
CDR3nt: TGTGCCAGCAGCCACTGGACACTTAACACCGGGGAGCTGTTTTTT
abundance: .
v_gene: TRBV3-1
j_gene: TRBJ2-2
d_gene: .

CDR3aa: CASKRWDETQYF
CDR3nt: TGTGCCAGTAAACGATGGGATGAGACCCAGTACTTC
abundance: few
v_gene: TRBV19
j_gene: TRBJ2-5
d_gene: .